Listed below are T cell receptor beta chains from one sample, sequenced in a study of blood T cell repertoires in COVID-19. Using immunoSEQ multiplex PCR, the repertoire was profiled, and TCRdb retains in-frame clones only, with some absent. This sample has under 200,000 clones, with 70% to 80% found just once. The specimen sequenced was peripheral blood. The receptors come from a man between 60 and 70 years old with acute or convalescent COVID-19. Both conserved end residues are part of each CDR3. Fields, in order: V gene, J gene, D gene, clone size, CDR3 protein, CDR3 DNA. A D gene is named only where the DNA matches it firmly. The size field is filled for only some rows; it gives once, few, many or a size class.

V: TRBV5-1
J: TRBJ1-6
D: NA
size: NA
CDR3: CASSLRPRENSPLHF
DNA: TGCGCCAGCAGCTTAAGGCCCAGGGAAAATTCACCCCTCCACTTT

V: TRBV6-1
J: TRBJ2-7
D: TRBD1
size: NA
CDR3: CASSDRGTGGDEQYF
DNA: TGTGCCAGCAGTGACCGAGGGACAGGGGGCGACGAGCAGTACTTC

V: TRBV19
J: TRBJ1-2
D: NA
size: NA
CDR3: CASSLEGTSYGYTF
DNA: TGTGCCAGTAGTTTAGAAGGGACATCGTATGGCTACACCTTC

V: TRBV7-8
J: TRBJ1-5
D: NA
size: NA
CDR3: CASSPGGPPQHF
DNA: TGTGCCAGCAGCCCTGGGGGCCCGCCCCAGCATTTT

V: TRBV5-1
J: TRBJ1-1
D: NA
size: NA
CDR3: CASSLDSRRAFF
DNA: TGCGCCAGCAGCTTGGACAGCCGTAGAGCTTTCTTT

V: TRBV6-5
J: TRBJ2-2
D: TRBD2
size: NA
CDR3: CASGGGRSNTGELFF
DNA: TGTGCCAGCGGGGGGGGAAGATCGAACACCGGGGAGCTGTTTTTT

V: TRBV21-1
J: TRBJ2-2
D: NA
size: once
CDR3: CASSFCFGRGLNTGELFF
DNA: TGTGCCAGCAGCTTTTGTTTCGGGAGGGGACTGAACACCGGGGAGCTGTTTTTT

V: TRBV19
J: TRBJ1-1
D: NA
size: NA
CDR3: CASLLGGNTEAFF
DNA: TGTGCCAGTCTACTGGGAGGGAACACTGAAGCTTTCTTT

V: TRBV9
J: TRBJ1-6
D: NA
size: NA
CDR3: CASSVNRENSPLHF
DNA: TGTGCCAGCAGCGTCAACAGGGAGAATTCACCCCTCCACTTT

V: TRBV28
J: TRBJ1-1
D: NA
size: NA
CDR3: CASNGDRSTTEAFF
DNA: TGTGCCAGCAACGGTGACAGAAGCACTACTGAAGCTTTCTTT

V: TRBV5-1
J: TRBJ2-5
D: TRBD1
size: NA
CDR3: CASSSGTGVRETQYF
DNA: TGCGCCAGCAGCTCCGGGACAGGCGTCCGAGAGACCCAGTACTTC

V: TRBV10-3
J: TRBJ2-1
D: NA
size: NA
CDR3: CAISETLARYNEQFF
DNA: TGTGCCATCAGTGAGACCCTAGCGCGCTACAATGAGCAGTTCTTC

V: TRBV7-2
J: TRBJ2-7
D: NA
size: once
CDR3: CASSYQGYSDEQYF
DNA: TGTGCCAGCAGTTATCAGGGGTACAGCGACGAGCAGTACTTC

V: TRBV20-1
J: TRBJ2-1
D: TRBD2
size: NA
CDR3: CSASSSGGNEQFF
DNA: TGCAGTGCTAGTTCTAGCGGAGGAAATGAGCAGTTCTTC

V: TRBV2
J: TRBJ1-1
D: NA
size: NA
CDR3: CASSEQAKNTEAFF
DNA: TGTGCCAGCAGTGAACAAGCGAAGAACACTGAAGCTTTCTTT

V: TRBV25-1
J: TRBJ1-2
D: NA
size: NA
CDR3: CASRPQGNDYGYTF
DNA: TGTGCCAGCAGACCACAGGGCAACGACTATGGCTACACCTTC

V: TRBV6-6
J: TRBJ1-2
D: TRBD1
size: once
CDR3: CATWTGGLGYTF
DNA: TGTGCCACTTGGACAGGCGGGCTTGGCTACACCTTC

V: TRBV30
J: TRBJ1-4
D: TRBD1
size: NA
CDR3: CAWARDRGREKLFF
DNA: TGTGCCTGGGCTAGGGACAGGGGGCGGGAAAAACTGTTTTTT

V: TRBV7-9
J: TRBJ2-5
D: NA
size: NA
CDR3: CASSLVGLGETQYF
DNA: TGTGCCAGCAGCTTAGTTGGACTGGGAGAGACCCAGTACTTC

V: TRBV30
J: TRBJ1-1
D: TRBD1
size: few
CDR3: CAWRALGQGITEAFF
DNA: TGTGCCTGGAGGGCCTTAGGACAGGGGATCACTGAAGCTTTCTTT

V: TRBV30
J: TRBJ1-5
D: NA
size: NA
CDR3: CAWSRGYSNQPQHF
DNA: TGTGCCTGGAGCCGAGGGTATAGCAATCAGCCCCAGCATTTT

V: TRBV5-6
J: TRBJ2-7
D: NA
size: NA
CDR3: CASSSSVLTYEQYF
DNA: TGTGCCAGCAGCTCCTCGGTTCTAACCTACGAGCAGTACTTC

V: TRBV27
J: TRBJ2-1
D: TRBD1
size: few
CDR3: CASGLGQGLKRGQFF
DNA: TGTGCCAGCGGATTGGGACAGGGGTTAAAACGCGGGCAGTTCTTC

V: TRBV14
J: TRBJ2-3
D: NA
size: NA
CDR3: CASSLLSAGGPDTQYF
DNA: TGTGCCAGCAGCCTCCTATCAGCCGGGGGGCCAGATACGCAGTATTTT

V: TRBV19
J: TRBJ2-2
D: TRBD1
size: NA
CDR3: CASSPHSRDRGFTGELFF
DNA: TGTGCCAGTAGTCCTCATTCCCGGGACAGGGGGTTCACCGGGGAGCTGTTTTTT

V: TRBV12-3/TRBV12-4
J: TRBJ1-2
D: NA
size: NA
CDR3: CASSPPDYGYTF
DNA: TGTGCCAGCAGCCCCCCGGACTATGGCTACACCTTC

V: TRBV25-1
J: TRBJ1-4
D: TRBD1
size: NA
CDR3: CASSEYETGDEKLFF
DNA: TGTGCCAGCAGTGAATATGAGACAGGGGACGAAAAACTGTTTTTT

V: TRBV5-1
J: TRBJ2-7
D: NA
size: NA
CDR3: CASSLDRGLGRDEQYF
DNA: TGCGCCAGCAGCTTGGACAGGGGACTAGGTCGGGACGAGCAGTACTTC

V: TRBV10-2
J: TRBJ1-5
D: NA
size: NA
CDR3: CASSDRRTDYSNQPQHF
DNA: TGCGCCAGCAGTGATAGGCGGACTGATTATAGCAATCAGCCCCAGCATTTT

V: TRBV7-2
J: TRBJ2-1
D: NA
size: NA
CDR3: CASGRPGTYNEQFF
DNA: TGTGCCAGTGGGCGACCAGGGACCTACAATGAGCAGTTCTTC

V: TRBV7-8
J: TRBJ1-6
D: NA
size: NA
CDR3: CASSLTGRGAYNSPLHF
DNA: TGTGCCAGCAGCTTGACAGGTCGAGGCGCCTATAATTCACCCCTCCACTTT

V: TRBV6-5
J: TRBJ1-2
D: NA
size: few
CDR3: CASSLRTGYGYTF
DNA: TGTGCCAGCAGTTTACGGACTGGCTATGGCTACACCTTC

V: TRBV29-1
J: TRBJ2-3
D: NA
size: NA
CDR3: CSVDGEREIDTQYF
DNA: TGCAGCGTTGACGGGGAAAGGGAAATAGATACGCAGTATTTT

V: TRBV4-1
J: TRBJ2-2
D: NA
size: NA
CDR3: CASTRRLDTGELFF
DNA: TGCGCCAGCACGCGTCGACTAGACACCGGGGAGCTGTTTTTT

V: TRBV7-2
J: TRBJ2-2
D: NA
size: NA
CDR3: CASSLRQDTGELFF
DNA: TGTGCCAGCAGCCTAAGACAGGACACCGGGGAGCTGTTTTTT

V: TRBV9
J: TRBJ2-5
D: TRBD1
size: NA
CDR3: CASSLGQGAWETQYF
DNA: TGTGCCAGCAGCCTGGGACAGGGGGCATGGGAGACCCAGTACTTC

V: TRBV28
J: TRBJ1-1
D: TRBD1
size: NA
CDR3: CASRRRDTGAFEAFF
DNA: TGTGCCAGCAGGCGCAGAGATACAGGGGCCTTTGAAGCTTTCTTT

V: TRBV11-2
J: TRBJ2-5
D: TRBD1
size: few
CDR3: CASRSSGTGERETQYF
DNA: TGTGCCAGCAGAAGTTCCGGGACAGGGGAGAGAGAGACCCAGTACTTC

V: TRBV3-1/TRBV3-2
J: TRBJ2-3
D: NA
size: few
CDR3: CASSQESDPGTSTDTQYF
DNA: TGTGCCAGCAGCCAAGAAAGTGATCCGGGGACTAGCACAGATACGCAGTATTTT

V: TRBV5-1
J: TRBJ2-7
D: TRBD1
size: NA
CDR3: CASRLRPGTVSSSYEQYF
DNA: TGCGCCAGCAGACTCCGTCCCGGGACAGTCTCGAGCTCCTACGAGCAGTACTTC

V: TRBV5-1
J: TRBJ1-1
D: NA
size: NA
CDR3: CASSLEFGLGRRTEAFF
DNA: TGCGCCAGCAGCTTGGAATTTGGTTTGGGGCGACGCACTGAAGCTTTCTTT

V: TRBV18
J: TRBJ2-6
D: TRBD2
size: NA
CDR3: CASSPTSGGVSGANVLTF
DNA: TGTGCCAGCTCACCGACTAGCGGGGGGGTCTCTGGGGCCAACGTCCTGACTTTC

V: TRBV5-1
J: TRBJ2-1
D: TRBD2
size: NA
CDR3: CASSQPGGRRTNEQFF
DNA: TGCGCCAGCAGCCAACCGGGAGGTCGCCGAACCAATGAGCAGTTCTTC

V: TRBV4-3
J: TRBJ1-5
D: NA
size: few
CDR3: CASSRNRVSNQPQHF
DNA: TGCGCCAGCAGCCGGAACAGGGTTAGCAATCAGCCCCAGCATTTT

V: TRBV18
J: TRBJ2-7
D: TRBD1
size: NA
CDR3: CASSQGTGEQYF
DNA: TGTGCCAGCTCGCAGGGGACAGGCGAGCAGTACTTC

V: TRBV7-9
J: TRBJ2-1
D: NA
size: once
CDR3: CASSQGSYNEQFF
DNA: TGTGCCAGCAGCCAGGGTTCCTACAATGAGCAGTTCTTC

V: TRBV19
J: TRBJ2-1
D: NA
size: NA
CDR3: CASRGLDIEQFF
DNA: TGTGCCAGTAGAGGGTTGGACATTGAGCAGTTCTTC

V: TRBV27
J: TRBJ1-2
D: TRBD1
size: NA
CDR3: CASRLTGAGGYTF
DNA: TGTGCCAGCAGACTCACAGGGGCCGGAGGCTACACCTTC

V: TRBV25-1
J: TRBJ1-6
D: NA
size: NA
CDR3: CASTLTGPNNSPLHF
DNA: TGTGCCAGCACTCTAACAGGTCCCAATAATTCACCCCTCCACTTT